Below, 10 T cell receptor beta chains from the same sample are listed, as sequenced in a study of T cells after yellow fever vaccination (dated by TCRdb to between 2018 and 2020). The treatment or condition label corresponds to: live attenuated yellow fever vaccine strain. Library preparation used 5' RACE. Sequencing instrument: Illumina HiSeq 2500. Using fastp trimming at Q25 and MiXCR clonotype assembly, TCRdb reanalyzed the public sequencing data and kept in-frame beta chains. CDR3 protein sequences are deduplicated, and each keeps its most common genes and DNA. Across this sample there are 150,000 to 200,000 distinct CDR3 sequences, with 6% to 7.5% seen only once. Of the sample, more than 2.5% is held by the ten largest clones. Source: CD4+ T cells sorted from PBMCs, taken about 5 days after the first yellow fever vaccination. These receptor sequences come from a young man who received the YFV17D yellow fever vaccine.

This clonotype was seen more than once but under ten times. The chain links TRBV10-3 to TRBJ1-1, with 8 bases matching TRBD1. V dropped 6 bases and J dropped 1; count of bases not matched to a gene: 4. This CDR3 has 14 residues. CDR1 ENHRY and CDR2 SYGVKD come from the germline V gene. CDR3: CAIRTGTGNTEAFF. The CDR3 DNA is TGTGCCATCAGAACCGGGACAGGGAACACTGAAGCTTTCTTT.

The gene calls are TRBV4-3 and TRBJ2-2; 10 bases fit TRBD2. Germline lookup yields CDR1 LGHNA and CDR2 YSLEER. CDR3 length: 18 residues. Trimming removed 0 bases from V and 6 bases from J; junction bases left unmatched: 10. CDR3 loop: CASSQDIFGAGGAGELFF. The DNA of the CDR3 is TGCGCCAGCAGCCAAGATATCTTTGGAGCGGGGGGGGCCGGGGAGCTGTTTTTT.

This clonotype has more than one count but fewer than ten. V and J are TRBV11-2 and TRBJ2-1; 7 bases agree with TRBD2. The CDR3 has 13 residues. Losses at the gene ends were 5 bases for V and 9 bases for J; bases not matched to a gene: 7. The V gene's germline CDR1 is SGHAT and CDR2 FQNNGV. CDR3 protein: CASSKTREGEQFF. The DNA for the CDR3 is TGTGCCAGCAGCAAGACTAGGGAGGGTGAGCAGTTCTTC.

In this sample, this clonotype turned up many times. This chain uses TRBV7-3 with TRBJ2-1, with TRBD2 matching 7 bases. Germline V gene lookup returns CDR1 SGHTA and CDR2 FQGTGA. Losses at the gene ends were 2 bases for V and 9 bases for J; bases not matched to a gene: 10. The CDR3 runs 15 residues. Here the CDR3 reads CASSLVGLVRGEQFF. The CDR3 coding sequence is TGTGCCAGCAGCTTAGTAGGACTAGTCCGGGGTGAGCAGTTCTTC.

This clonotype was seen a handful of times. One junction end does not reproduce the germline sequence, and a read error may be involved. The chain carries TRBV10-1 and TRBJ1-6, with D possibly being TRBD1 (6 bases). This CDR3 has 12 residues. Germline-derived CDR1 and CDR2 are WNHNN and SYGVQD (reference sequence). The CDR3 bases are TGCGCCAGCATGAGGCACCGGGCCAAGGGGGACTTT. Amino acids: CASMRHRAKGDF.

This clonotype showed up many times. The chain is built from TRBV7-2 and TRBJ2-3; D not certain. The CDR3 loop spans 13 amino acids. With 1 base removed from V and 6 bases from J, the gap between germline ends came to 8 bases. The germline V gene encodes CDR1 SGHTA and CDR2 FQGNSA. The CDR3 nucleotides are TGTGCCAGCAGCTTAGAGTCTTGGGATACGCAGTATTTT. Translated: CASSLESWDTQYF.

There are a few counts of this clonotype. As DNA, the CDR3 is TGCGCCAGCGGTGAACAGGGGGCAGGGGATTCACCCCTCCACTTT. Its translation: CASGEQGAGDSPLHF. V is TRBV5-1 and J is TRBJ1-6; 9 bases match TRBD1. Trimming at V came to 7 bases and at J to 8 bases, leaving 10 bases not matched to a gene. The germline gives CDR1 SGHRS, CDR2 YFSETQ. The CDR3 runs to 15 residues.

This clonotype was seen repeatedly, ten times or more. V is TRBV12-3 or TRBV12-4 and J is TRBJ2-1; 7 bases line up with TRBD2. The V gene end was trimmed by 5 bases and the J gene end by 9 bases; junction bases not matched to a gene: 13. The CDR3 runs to 15 residues. The CDR3 loop is CASSPRFSGRGEQFF. The CDR3 region has the DNA TGTGCCAGCAGTCCCCGGTTTAGCGGGCGCGGTGAGCAGTTCTTC.

This clonotype was recorded many times. The chain carries TRBV7-2 and TRBJ2-5; a weak D match, TRBD1 (6 bases). The CDR3 loop spans 13 amino acids. The V end was cut by 2 bases, the J end by 4 bases, with 8 bases between. Germline CDR1 is SGHTA and CDR2 is FQGNSA. The CDR3 loop is CASSLPGVETQYF. CDR3 DNA sequence: TGTGCCAGCAGCTTACCAGGGGTAGAGACCCAGTACTTC.

V gene TRBV15 combines with J gene TRBJ2-7; no clear D. The V and J ends lost 0 bases and 0 bases respectively, with 6 bases between them. Germline V gene data show CDR1 as LNHNV and CDR2 as YYDKDF (reference sequence). The CDR3 is 14 amino acids. As DNA, the CDR3 is TGTGCCACCAGCAGAGATAAGGGCTCCTACGAGCAGTACGTC. The encoded protein is CATSRDKGSYEQYV.